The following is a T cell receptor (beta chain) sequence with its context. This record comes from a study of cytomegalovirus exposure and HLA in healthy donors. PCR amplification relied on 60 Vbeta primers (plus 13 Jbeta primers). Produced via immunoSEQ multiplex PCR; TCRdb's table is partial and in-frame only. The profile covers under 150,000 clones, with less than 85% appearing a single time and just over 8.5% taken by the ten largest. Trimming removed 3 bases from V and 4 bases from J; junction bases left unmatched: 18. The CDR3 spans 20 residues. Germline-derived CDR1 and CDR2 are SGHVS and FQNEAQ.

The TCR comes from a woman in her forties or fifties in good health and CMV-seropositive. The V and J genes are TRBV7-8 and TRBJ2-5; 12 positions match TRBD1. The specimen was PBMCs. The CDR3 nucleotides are TGTGCCAGCAGCTTCCCGGGACAGGGGGCGCTTCGTTTAGTTATAGAGACCCAGTACTTC. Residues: CASSFPGQGALRLVIETQYF.